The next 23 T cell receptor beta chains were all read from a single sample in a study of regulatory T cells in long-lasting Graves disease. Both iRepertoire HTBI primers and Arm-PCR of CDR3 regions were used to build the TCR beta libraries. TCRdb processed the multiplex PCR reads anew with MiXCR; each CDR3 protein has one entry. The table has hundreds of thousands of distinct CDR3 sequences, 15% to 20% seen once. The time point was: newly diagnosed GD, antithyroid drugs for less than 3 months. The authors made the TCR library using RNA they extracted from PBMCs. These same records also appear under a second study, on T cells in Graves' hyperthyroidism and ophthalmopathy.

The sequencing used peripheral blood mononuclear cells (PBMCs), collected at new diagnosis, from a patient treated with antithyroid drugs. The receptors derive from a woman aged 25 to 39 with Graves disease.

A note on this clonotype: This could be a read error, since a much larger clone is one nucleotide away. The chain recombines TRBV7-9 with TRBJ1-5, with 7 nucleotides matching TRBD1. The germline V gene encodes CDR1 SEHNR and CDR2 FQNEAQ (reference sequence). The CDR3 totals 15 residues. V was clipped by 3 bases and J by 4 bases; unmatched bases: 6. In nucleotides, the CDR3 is TGTGCCAGCAGCTTCGGGACAGAGGAAAATCAGCCCCAGCATTTT. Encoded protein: CASSFGTEENQPQHF.

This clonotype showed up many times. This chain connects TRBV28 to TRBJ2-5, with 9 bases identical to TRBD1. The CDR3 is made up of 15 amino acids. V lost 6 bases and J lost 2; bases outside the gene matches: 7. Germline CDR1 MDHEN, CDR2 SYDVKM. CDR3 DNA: TGTGCCAGCAGGAGGACGGGGACAGGGCAAGAGACCCAGTACTTC. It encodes CASRRTGTGQETQYF.

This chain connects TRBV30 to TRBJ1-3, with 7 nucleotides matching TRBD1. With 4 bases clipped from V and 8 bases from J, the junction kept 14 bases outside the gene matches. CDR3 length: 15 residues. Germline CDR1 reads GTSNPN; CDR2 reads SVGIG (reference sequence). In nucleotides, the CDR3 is TGTGCCTGGATCCCAGGGGGGGCAGGGAGGCACACCATATATTTT. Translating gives CAWIPGGAGRHTIYF.

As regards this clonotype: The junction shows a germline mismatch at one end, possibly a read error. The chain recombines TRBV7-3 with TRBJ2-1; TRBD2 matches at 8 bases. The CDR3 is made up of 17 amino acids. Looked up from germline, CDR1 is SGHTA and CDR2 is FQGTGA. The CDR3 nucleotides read TGCGCCAGCAGCCAAGATAGAAGCGGGACTAGGGGAAGGGAGCAGTTCTTC. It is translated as CASSQDRSGTRGREQFF.

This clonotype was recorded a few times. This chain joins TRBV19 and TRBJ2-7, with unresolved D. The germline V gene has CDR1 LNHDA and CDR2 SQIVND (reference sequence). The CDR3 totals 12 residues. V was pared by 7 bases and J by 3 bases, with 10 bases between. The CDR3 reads CASMNSYYEQYF. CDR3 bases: TGTGCCAGTATGAACAGCTACTACGAGCAGTACTTC. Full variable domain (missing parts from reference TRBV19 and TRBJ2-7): DGGITQSPKYLFRKEGQNVTLSCEQNLNHDAMYWYRQDPGQGLRLIYYSQIVNDFQKGDIAEGYSVSREKKESFPLTVTSAQKNPTAFYLCASMNSYYEQYFGPGTRLTVT.

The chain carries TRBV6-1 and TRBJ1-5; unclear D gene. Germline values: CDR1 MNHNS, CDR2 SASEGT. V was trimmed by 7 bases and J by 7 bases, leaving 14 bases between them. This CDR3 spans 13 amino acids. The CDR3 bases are TGTGCCAGCATCCGCGAGGGCGGCCAGCCCCAGCATTTT. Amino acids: CASIREGGQPQHF.

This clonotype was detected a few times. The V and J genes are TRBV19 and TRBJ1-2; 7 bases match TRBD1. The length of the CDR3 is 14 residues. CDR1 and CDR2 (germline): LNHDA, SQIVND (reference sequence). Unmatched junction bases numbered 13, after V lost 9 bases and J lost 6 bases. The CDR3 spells CASMPGQQYHGYTF. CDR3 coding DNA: TGTGCCAGCATGCCGGGACAGCAGTATCATGGCTACACCTTC.

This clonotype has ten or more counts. Written as DNA, the CDR3 is TGTGCCATCAGTGAGTTTTCCGGGGGCACTGAAGCTTTCTTT. As protein: CAISEFSGGTEAFF. This rearrangement joins TRBV10-3 to TRBJ1-1; perhaps TRBD1 as D (5 bases). Germline V gives CDR1 ENHRY, CDR2 SYGVKD. The CDR3 extends over 14 amino acids. Trimming took 1 base from V and 4 from J, leaving 10 bases between them.

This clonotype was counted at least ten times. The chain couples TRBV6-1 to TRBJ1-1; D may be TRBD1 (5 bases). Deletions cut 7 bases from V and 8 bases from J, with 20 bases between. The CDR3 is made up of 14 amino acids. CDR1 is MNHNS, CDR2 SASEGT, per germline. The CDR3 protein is CASIHDSPNEEAFF. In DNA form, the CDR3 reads TGTGCCAGCATCCACGACAGCCCGAATGAGGAAGCTTTCTTT.

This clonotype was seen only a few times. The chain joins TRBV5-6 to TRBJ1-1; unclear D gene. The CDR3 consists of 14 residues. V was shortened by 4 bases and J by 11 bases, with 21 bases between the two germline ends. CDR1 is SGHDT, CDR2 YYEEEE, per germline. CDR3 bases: TGTGCCAGCAGCATTGACCGGGCCCAACGGGCCGCTTTCTTT. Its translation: CASSIDRAQRAAFF.

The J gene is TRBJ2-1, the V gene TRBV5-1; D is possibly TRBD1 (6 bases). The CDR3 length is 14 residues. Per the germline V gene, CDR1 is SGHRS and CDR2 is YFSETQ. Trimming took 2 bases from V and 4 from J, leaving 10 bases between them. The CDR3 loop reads CASSFWGRYNEQFF. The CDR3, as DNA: TGCGCCAGCAGCTTTTGGGGGCGATACAATGAGCAGTTCTTC.

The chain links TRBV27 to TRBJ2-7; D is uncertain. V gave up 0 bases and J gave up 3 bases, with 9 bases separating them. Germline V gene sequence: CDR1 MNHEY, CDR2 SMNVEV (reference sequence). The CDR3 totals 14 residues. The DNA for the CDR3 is TGTGCCAGCAGTTTATCACCTGCCAGCTACGAGCAGTACTTC. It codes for CASSLSPASYEQYF.

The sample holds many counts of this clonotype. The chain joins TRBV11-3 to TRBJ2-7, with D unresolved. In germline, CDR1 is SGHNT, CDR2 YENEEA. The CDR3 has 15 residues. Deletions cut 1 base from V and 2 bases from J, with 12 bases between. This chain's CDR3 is CASSLGGSRTYEQYF. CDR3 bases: TGTGCCAGCAGCTTAGGCGGTTCACGTACCTACGAGCAGTACTTC. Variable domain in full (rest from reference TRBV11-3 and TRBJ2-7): EAGVVQSPRYKIIEKKQPVAFWCNPISGHNTLYWYLQNLGQGPELLIRYENEEAVDDSQLPKDRFSAERLKGVDSTLKIQPAELGDSAVYLCASSLGGSRTYEQYFGPGTRLTVT.

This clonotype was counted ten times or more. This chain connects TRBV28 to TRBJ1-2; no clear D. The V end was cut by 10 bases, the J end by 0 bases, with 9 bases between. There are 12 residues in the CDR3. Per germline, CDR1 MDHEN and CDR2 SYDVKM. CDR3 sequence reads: CAIFGANYGYTF. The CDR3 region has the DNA TGTGCCATTTTTGGCGCTAACTATGGCTACACCTTC.

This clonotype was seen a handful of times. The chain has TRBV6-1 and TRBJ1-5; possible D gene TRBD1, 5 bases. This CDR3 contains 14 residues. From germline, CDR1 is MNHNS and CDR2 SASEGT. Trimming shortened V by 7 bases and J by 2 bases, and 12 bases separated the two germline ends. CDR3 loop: CASTAGWGNQPQHF. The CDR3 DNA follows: TGTGCCAGCACGGCAGGGTGGGGCAATCAGCCCCAGCATTTT.

The CDR3 nucleotides are TGTGCCAGCAGAGACGGGGGGACAGGGTTCTACGAGCAGTACTTC. This gives the protein CASRDGGTGFYEQYF. The J gene is TRBJ2-7, the V gene TRBV6-2 or TRBV6-3; 9 bases are shared with TRBD1. The CDR3 contains 15 residues. From germline, CDR1 is MNHEY and CDR2 SVGEGT. With 6 bases clipped from V and 3 bases from J, the junction kept 9 bases outside the gene matches.

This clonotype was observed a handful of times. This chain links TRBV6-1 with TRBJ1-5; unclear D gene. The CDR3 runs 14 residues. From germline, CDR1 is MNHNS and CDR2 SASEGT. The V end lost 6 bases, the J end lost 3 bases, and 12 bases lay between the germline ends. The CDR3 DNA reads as TGTGCCAGCAGAAGCCACAACAACAATCAGCCCCAGCATTTT. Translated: CASRSHNNNQPQHF.

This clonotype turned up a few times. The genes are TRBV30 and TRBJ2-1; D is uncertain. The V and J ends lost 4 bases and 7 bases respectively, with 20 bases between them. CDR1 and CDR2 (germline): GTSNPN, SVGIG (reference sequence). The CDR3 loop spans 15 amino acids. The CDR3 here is CAWKRWYQTPNEQFF. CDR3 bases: TGTGCCTGGAAGAGATGGTACCAGACCCCAAATGAGCAGTTCTTC.

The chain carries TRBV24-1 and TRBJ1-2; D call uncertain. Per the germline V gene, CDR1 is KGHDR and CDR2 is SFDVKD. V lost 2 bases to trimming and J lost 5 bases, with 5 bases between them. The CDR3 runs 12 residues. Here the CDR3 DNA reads TGTGCCACCAGTGATTCAAGGTATGGCTACACCTTC. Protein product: CATSDSRYGYTF.

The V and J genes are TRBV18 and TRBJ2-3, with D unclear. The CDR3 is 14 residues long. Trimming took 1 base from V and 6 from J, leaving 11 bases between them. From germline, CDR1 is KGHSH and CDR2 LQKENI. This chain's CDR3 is CASSPQSPSDTQYF. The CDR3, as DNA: TGTGCCAGCTCACCACAAAGTCCTAGTGATACGCAGTATTTT.

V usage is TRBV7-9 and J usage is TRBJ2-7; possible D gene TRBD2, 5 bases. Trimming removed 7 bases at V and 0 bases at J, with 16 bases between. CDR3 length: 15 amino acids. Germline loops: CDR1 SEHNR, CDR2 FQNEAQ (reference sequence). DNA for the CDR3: TGTGCCAGCAATCCCGGCGGGCTAAGCTCCTACGAGCAGTACTTC. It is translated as CASNPGGLSSYEQYF.

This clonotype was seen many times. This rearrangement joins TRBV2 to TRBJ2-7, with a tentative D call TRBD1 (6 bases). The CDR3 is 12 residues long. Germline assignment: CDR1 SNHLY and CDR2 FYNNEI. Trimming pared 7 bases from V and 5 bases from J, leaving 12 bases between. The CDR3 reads CASKSDSDEQYF. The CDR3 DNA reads TGTGCCAGCAAATCGGACAGCGACGAGCAGTACTTC.

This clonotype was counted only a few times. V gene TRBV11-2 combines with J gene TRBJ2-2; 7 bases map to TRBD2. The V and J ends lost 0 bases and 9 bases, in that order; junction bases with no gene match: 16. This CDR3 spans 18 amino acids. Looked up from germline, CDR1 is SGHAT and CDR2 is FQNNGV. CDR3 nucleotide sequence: TGTGCCAGCAGCTTAGAGGGGGGAGGAGCGGGAAGATACTGGGAGCTGTTTTTT. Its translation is CASSLEGGGAGRYWELFF.